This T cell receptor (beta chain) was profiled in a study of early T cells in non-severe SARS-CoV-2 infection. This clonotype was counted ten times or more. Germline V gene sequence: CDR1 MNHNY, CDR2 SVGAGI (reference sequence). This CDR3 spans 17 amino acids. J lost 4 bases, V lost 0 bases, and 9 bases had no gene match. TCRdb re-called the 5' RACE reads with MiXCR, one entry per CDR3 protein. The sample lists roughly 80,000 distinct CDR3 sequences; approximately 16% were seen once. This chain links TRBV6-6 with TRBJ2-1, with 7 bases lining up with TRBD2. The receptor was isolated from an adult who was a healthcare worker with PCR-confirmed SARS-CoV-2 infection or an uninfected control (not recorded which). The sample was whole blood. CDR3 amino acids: CASSYSPLSGVYNEQFF. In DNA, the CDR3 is TGTGCCAGCAGTTACTCCCCCCTAAGCGGGGTGTACAATGAGCAGTTCTTC.